This T cell receptor (beta chain) is from a study of T cells after yellow fever vaccination (dated by TCRdb to between 2018 and 2021). In the study overall: The SMART-Seq v4 Ultra Low Input RNA kit was used to prepare libraries from fractions with low cell numbers. To follow T-cell clones before and after both primary and booster YFV17D yellow fever vaccination, bulk TCR alpha and beta repertoires underwent longitudinal sequencing. Two healthy male donors, one aged 18 to 30 and one aged 30 to 40 years, made up the cohort. Bulk PBMC replicates and cell subsets were isolated from blood drawn at multiple timepoints before and after both primary and secondary immunization. The investigation overall reported the following: After the booster, most of the clones that had expanded following primary vaccination were detected again (approximately 95% of CD4 and 85% to 90% of CD8), which suggests that memory was broadly maintained. A small fraction of clonotypes appeared in both the CD4 and CD8 compartments, likely as a result of convergent recombination. Because the study included only a couple of donors, the extent to which the findings can be generalized is limited. The secondary T-cell response was found to be weaker but faster than the primary response, with a peak reached on day 5 rather than on day 15. FACS-sorted repertoires could contain abundant contaminating clonotypes from the bulk population, so computational filtering was required.

The intended sense of this specimen's treatment or condition label: live attenuated yellow fever vaccine strain. At every blood-draw timepoint, two biological replicates of bulk PBMCs were collected. PBMCs were isolated from peripheral blood using a standard Ficoll-Paque protocol. TriZol was used to extract RNA from bulk PBMCs, from CD4 and CD8 fractions, and from dextramer-positive and dextramer-negative fractions. CDR1 and CDR2, looked up from the germline V gene (reference sequence), are LGHDT and YNNKEL. The CDR3 goes from the cysteine to the phenylalanine over 15 residues. Of the read, only the CDR3 DNA is kept; its 45 bases are in frame from base 1. This clonotype was seen ten or more times. Its antigen remains undetermined. Mismatch with germline at one junction end may stem from a read error. Sequencing was carried out with an Illumina NovaSeq 6000. TCR cDNA was made using 5'RACE template switching, a step that added a universal primer site and unique molecular identifiers. Priming for cDNA synthesis came from both the TCR alpha and TCR beta constant segments. Library amplification used two PCR steps, and the second PCR step added sample barcodes and sequencing adapters. Sequencing of libraries was performed on Illumina HiSeq 2500 (2x100 bp) or NovaSeq (2x150 bp). From the authors' description of their analysis: Demultiplexing of reads and collapsing into UMI consensus sequences were performed with MIGEC, and V(D)J alignment was carried out with MiXCR. Vaccine-responding clonotypes were defined with edgeR using replicate PBMC samples, requiring FDR below 0.01 and a log2 fold change above 5 up to day 15. Bulk clonotypes were assigned CD4 or CD8 identity according to which sequenced CD4 or CD8 repertoire held them at higher abundance. Using fastp trimming at Q25 and MiXCR clonotype assembly, TCRdb reanalyzed the public sequencing data and kept in-frame beta chains. Rows with a matching CDR3 protein are joined into one entry that keeps the most common DNA and genes. These V and J calls derive from TCRdb rather than the authors' analysis. Within this sample are roughly 330,000 distinct CDR3 sequences, with roughly 4.3% of them counted one time only. Approximately 25% of the sample rests with the top ten.

This specimen consisted of PBMCs, obtained 5 days after the yellow fever booster vaccination. The clonotype comes from a man aged 18 to 29 who received the YFV17D yellow fever vaccine. The rearranged chain carries TRBV3-1 and TRBJ2-2; the D gene assignment is ambiguous. At the DNA level, the sequence is TGTGCCAGCAGCAAAGACGGAAGCATCACCGGGGAGCTGTTTTTT. Translated, this is CASSKDGSITGELFF.